This T cell receptor beta chain comes out of a study of blood T cells in healthy people across ages. There were healthy Caucasian individuals from Russia, aged roughly 6 to 100, serving as donors. PCR was performed a second time for roughly 6 to 12 cycles using a sample-barcoded 5' primer and a J-beta primer mix. Using its own MiXCR run on the 5' RACE reads, TCRdb lists one record per CDR3 protein. The sample has approximately 780,000 distinct CDR3 sequences, roughly 25% seen once. The germline CDR1 and CDR2 sequences are MNHEY and SVGAGI. V was pared by 1 base and J by 8 bases, with 5 bases between. The CDR3 is made up of 12 amino acids. This clonotype was recorded a few times. This same sample was also part of a study on T cells of mothers and their children. That paper notes: Donation came from a few healthy Caucasian mothers together with their six children. Both sample barcodes and 2-4 random nucleotides came from the M1S primer of the second PCR. Maternal samples each gave over 9 million TCR beta CDR3 reads, and child samples several million each.

The sequenced sample was blood. The rearrangement links TRBV6-5 to TRBJ2-2; D remains ambiguous. The receptor was derived from a boy between 10 and 17 years old in good health. The CDR3 DNA sequence: TGTGCCAGCAGTTACTATGGGGGGGAGCTGTTTTTT. Amino acids: CASSYYGGELFF.